The present entry profiles one T cell receptor beta chain with its context. Antigen specificity is unknown. This record belongs to a study of cytomegalovirus exposure and HLA in healthy donors. Study-wide results and caveats: Associated with cytomegalovirus, according to the listing, were fewer than 200 TCR beta chains.

This PCR relied on a set of 60 Vbeta primers and 13 Jbeta primers. The assay was immunoSEQ multiplex PCR, and TCRdb's table has in-frame clones only and misses some. The data hold 50,000 or so clones, with around 52% observed a single time. The CDR3 contains 17 residues. After removal of 7 bases from V and 0 bases from J, the junction contained 10 bases not matched to a gene. CDR1 is SGDLS and CDR2 is YYNGEE in the germline V gene. The J gene is TRBJ1-6, the V gene TRBV9; 7 bases agree with TRBD1. The source material was PBMCs. This clonotype was obtained from a human donor in good health. The CDR3 sequence is CASGRDRFLSYNSPLHF. The CDR3 nucleotides are TGTGCCAGCGGTAGGGACAGATTCCTCTCCTATAATTCACCCCTCCACTTT. The full variable domain, its missing parts supplied by reference TRBV9 and TRBJ1-6, is DSGVTQTPKHLITATGQRVTLRCSPRSGDLSVYWYQQSLDQGLQFLIQYYNGEERAKGNILERFSAQQFPDLHSELNLSSLELGDSALYFCASGRDRFLSYNSPLHFGNGTRLTVT.